This TCR beta chain was identified during a study of cytomegalovirus exposure and HLA in healthy donors. Study summary: The same platform as the approximately 640 first-cohort repertoires was used for the roughly 130 validation repertoires, a later analysis reported.

The CDR3 runs 14 residues. CDR1 and CDR2 from the germline V gene are MDHEN and SYDVKM. V was cut by 2 bases and J by 8 bases, with 12 bases left in between. The study, taken as a whole, reports: It was reported that the classifier diagnosed cytomegalovirus status with high specificity and sensitivity in both the original and validation cohorts.

Measured with immunoSEQ multiplex PCR; TCRdb has only the in-frame clones, and not every one. The sample gives about 330,000 clones, more than 80% of which show up once; more than 0.8% is in the top ten. Regarding this clone: Its antigen remains unidentified.

The TCR originated in a woman aged 18-29 years in good health and CMV-seronegative. The chain couples TRBV28 to TRBJ1-4; the D is unclear. Sequencing was performed on PBMCs. CDR3 sequence (DNA): TGTGCCAGCAGTTTAAGTGACATTGGGGAAAAACTGTTTTTT. It is translated as CASSLSDIGEKLFF.